The 8 T cell receptor beta chains given below trace back to one sample, sequenced in a study of T-cell reconstitution after alpha-beta-depleted transplantation in children. Preparation of the TCRbeta library involved a method that used unique molecular identifiers. MiXCR was run by TCRdb on the PCR reads, yielding one entry per CDR3 protein. Of 350,000 to 450,000 distinct CDR3 sequences detected, less than 15% appear once; the ten largest clones hold 3.5% to 4.5%. Sequencing used PBMCs, obtained from the stem cell graft. The receptor source for this set is a human donor who donated a stem cell graft to a child with Fanconi anemia.

This clonotype came up many times. The chain is built from TRBV5-1 and TRBJ2-3; D uncertain. V lost 1 base and J lost 2, with 5 bases in between. Germline V gene data show CDR1 as SGHRS and CDR2 as YFSETQ. The CDR3 totals 13 residues. DNA of the CDR3: TGCGCCAGCAGCTTGCTACTCACAGATACGCAGTATTTT. This codes for CASSLLLTDTQYF.

The chain has TRBV10-2 and TRBJ2-2, with unresolved D. CDR3 length: 14 residues. Trimming shortened V by 7 bases and J by 6 bases, and 15 bases separated the two germline ends. Germline CDR1 reads WSHSY; CDR2 reads SAAADI. Written as DNA, the CDR3 is TGCGCCAGCACCCCGACCGAAGACGCCGGGGAGCTGTTTTTT. Protein sequence: CASTPTEDAGELFF.

The rearrangement uses TRBV5-1 and TRBJ2-5; 14 bases are a match to TRBD2. J was trimmed by 3 bases and V by 4 bases; bases with no gene match: 2. The CDR3 loop spans 15 amino acids. Germline V gene sequence: CDR1 SGHRS, CDR2 YFSETQ. The CDR3 nucleotides read TGCGCCAGCAGCACGGGACTAGCGGGGGAAGAGACCCAGTACTTC. Protein product: CASSTGLAGEETQYF. Full variable domain (rest looked up from reference TRBV5-1 and TRBJ2-5): KAGVTQTPRYLIKTRGQQVTLSCSPISGHRSVSWYQQTPGQGLQFLFEYFSETQRNKGNFPGRFSGRQFSNSRSEMNVSTLELGDSALYLCASSTGLAGEETQYFGPGTRLLVL.

This clonotype appeared many times. The rearrangement joins TRBV7-2 to TRBJ1-2; tentatively, D is TRBD1 (5 bases). The germline V gene encodes CDR1 SGHTA and CDR2 FQGNSA. The CDR3 covers 14 residues. V was shortened by 5 bases and J by 6 bases, with 16 bases between the two germline ends. The DNA of the CDR3 is TGTGCCAGCAGCCCACTCCAGGGTGCGGATGGCTACACCTTC. As protein: CASSPLQGADGYTF.

There are many counts of this clonotype. This sequence joins TRBV20-1 and TRBJ2-3; 9 bases map to TRBD2. Germline assignment: CDR1 DFQATT and CDR2 SNEGSKA (reference sequence). This CDR3 has 14 residues. V lost 5 bases to trimming and J lost 5 bases; unmatched junction nucleotides: 8. The CDR3 coding sequence is TGCAGTGCTGCCCCTAGCGGGGCCTTAGATACGCAGTATTTT. It specifies CSAAPSGALDTQYF.

This clonotype was observed many times. The chain uses TRBV20-1 and TRBJ2-1; no firm D call. Trimming pared 5 bases from V and 10 bases from J, leaving 9 bases between. This CDR3 spans 10 amino acids. Germline lookup yields CDR1 DFQATT and CDR2 SNEGSKA (reference sequence). The CDR3 loop reads CSASAREQFF. CDR3 nucleotide sequence: TGCAGTGCTTCCGCTAGGGAGCAGTTCTTC.

This chain uses TRBV11-2 with TRBJ1-1, with 7 bases that match TRBD1. Losses at the gene ends were 5 bases for V and 5 bases for J; bases not matched to a gene: 8. The CDR3 spans 14 residues. Per germline, CDR1 SGHAT and CDR2 FQNNGV. CDR3 protein: CASSVTTGPTEAFF. The CDR3 DNA follows: TGTGCCAGCAGCGTAACGACAGGGCCGACTGAAGCTTTCTTT.

This clonotype was observed many times. DNA for the CDR3: TGCAGCGTTCGAGGCCAGGGGGAGGTAAATGAGCAGTTCTTC. The encoded protein is CSVRGQGEVNEQFF. V gene TRBV29-1 combines with J gene TRBJ2-1; D is perhaps TRBD1 (7 bases). The CDR3 spans 14 residues. Trimming took off 5 bases at V and 7 bases at J, with 18 bases between the two ends. Germline assignment: CDR1 SQVTM and CDR2 ANQGSEA.